The present T cell receptor beta chain was sequenced within a study of T-cell memory formation after mild COVID-19. Overall study: TCR clusters largely stayed donor specific. Study observations and caveats: Memory sampled before infection contained some responding clones, suggesting cross-reactive memory joined. Day 15 to 85 contractors were CD4/CD8 balanced; later expanders leaned CD4+. CD4+ clones that contracted lay mainly in CM and EM; CD8+ ones lay in EMRA.

From the 5' RACE reads, TCRdb called clonotypes with MiXCR, one entry per CDR3 protein. The profile shows approximately 300,000 distinct CDR3 sequences, about 15% of them singletons. As regards this clonotype: The target antigen is unknown.

With 0 bases removed from V and 7 bases from J, the gap between germline ends came to 13 bases. The germline V gene encodes CDR1 MNHNY and CDR2 SVGAGI (reference sequence). The CDR3 is 15 amino acids. The receptor comes from a man between 18 and 29 years old who had mild COVID-19 (a few samples of this study predate the infection). Cell type and time point are not known. Sequencing was carried out using PBMCs or a T cell subset sorted from them (not recorded which). This chain connects TRBV6-6 to TRBJ1-3; D not resolved. The CDR3 spells CASSYSTLGPNTIYF. CDR3 DNA sequence: TGTGCCAGCAGTTACTCGACTTTGGGCCCGAACACCATATATTTT.